These 28 T cell receptor beta chains came from one sample sequenced in a study of OX40 agonist ivuxolimab in advanced cancers. Produced via immunoSEQ multiplex PCR; TCRdb's table is partial and in-frame only. The profile shows about 80,000 clones, 92% of them singletons. Material: CD4+ or CD8+ T cells sorted from blood, obtained in a trial of the OX40 agonist ivuxolimab. The receptors were gathered from an adult with an advanced solid tumor such as melanoma, head and neck, liver or kidney cancer.

CDR3 DNA: TGTGCCAGCAGTGAATACAGGAGGAACACTGAAGCTTTCTTT. The encoded protein is CASSEYRRNTEAFF. V usage is TRBV2 and J usage is TRBJ1-1, with a weak D call TRBD1 (5 bases). Trimming removed 2 bases from V and 1 base from J, with 8 bases in between. The CDR3 is 14 amino acids. Germline lookup yields CDR1 SNHLY and CDR2 FYNNEI.

V usage is TRBV5-4 and J usage is TRBJ1-2, with 7 nucleotides matching TRBD1. V trimming: 4 bases; J trimming: 6 bases; junction bases outside the gene matches: 9. Per germline, CDR1 SGHNT and CDR2 YYREEE (reference sequence). This CDR3 spans 14 amino acids. The CDR3 DNA sequence: TGTGCCAGCAGCGGACTGACAGGGATAAATGGCTACACCTTC. Its translation: CASSGLTGINGYTF.

The chain carries TRBV11-3 and TRBJ2-3; 12 positions agree with TRBD2. V trimming: 5 bases; J trimming: 4 bases; junction bases outside the gene matches: 10. Germline assignment: CDR1 SGHNT and CDR2 YENEEA. The CDR3 has 17 residues. The chain's CDR3 is CASSPHSSGGGADTQYF. DNA for the CDR3: TGTGCCAGCAGCCCCCACTCTAGCGGGGGGGGTGCAGATACGCAGTATTTT.

The gene calls are TRBV5-5 and TRBJ2-2; TRBD1 aligns across 12 bases. The length of the CDR3 is 19 residues. V lost 4 bases, J lost 3 bases, and 13 bases stayed unmatched. Germline V gives CDR1 SGHKS, CDR2 YYEKEE (reference sequence). CDR3 coding DNA: TGTGCCAGCAGCCACGCATCCTGGGACAGGGGGCAGCACACCGGGGAGCTGTTTTTT. Amino acids: CASSHASWDRGQHTGELFF.

The V call is TRBV6-1, the J call TRBJ2-3; TRBD1 matches at 11 bases. Germline V gives CDR1 MNHNS, CDR2 SASEGT. The CDR3 sequence is 16 residues long. After removal of 3 bases from V and 4 bases from J, the junction contained 6 bases not matched to a gene. CDR3: CASSDEGGQGADTQYF. For the CDR3, the DNA is TGTGCCAGCAGTGACGAGGGGGGACAGGGGGCAGATACGCAGTATTTT.

The rearrangement uses TRBV9 and TRBJ1-1, with 7 bases fitting TRBD1. This CDR3 is built from 15 residues. V was clipped by 0 bases and J by 1 base; unmatched bases: 3. The germline V gene has CDR1 SGDLS and CDR2 YYNGEE. CDR3 protein: CASSVEGQRNTEAFF. CDR3 bases: TGTGCCAGCAGCGTAGAGGGACAGAGGAACACTGAAGCTTTCTTT. The full variable domain, completed using reference TRBV9 and TRBJ1-1, is DSGVTQTPKHLITATGQRVTLRCSPRSGDLSVYWYQQSLDQGLQFLIQYYNGEERAKGNILERFSAQQFPDLHSELNLSSLELGDSALYFCASSVEGQRNTEAFFGQGTRLTVV.

The chain employs TRBV5-6 and TRBJ2-7; possible D gene TRBD1, 6 bases. Trimming stripped 3 bases from V and 2 bases from J, with 18 bases between. The CDR3 sequence is 16 residues long. From germline, CDR1 is SGHDT and CDR2 YYEEEE. The CDR3 loop reads CASSSKYRDTAYEQYF. As DNA, the CDR3 is TGTGCCAGCAGCTCTAAATACCGGGACACCGCCTACGAGCAGTACTTC.

The chain links TRBV13 to TRBJ2-7; TRBD1 matches at 7 bases. CDR3 length: 15 amino acids. Germline CDR1 and CDR2: PRHDT and FYEKMQ (reference sequence). J was trimmed by 0 bases and V by 3 bases; bases with no gene match: 5. DNA of the CDR3: TGTGCCAGCAGCTTTCTCGGGACAGCCTCCTACGAGCAGTACTTC. Its protein is CASSFLGTASYEQYF.

V is TRBV5-1 and J is TRBJ1-1, with TRBD1 identical over 7 bases. J lost 7 bases, V lost 5 bases, and 14 bases had no gene match. Germline V gene data show CDR1 as SGHRS and CDR2 as YFSETQ. The CDR3 extends over 15 amino acids. The CDR3 loop is CASSSSWTGLGEAFF. DNA of the CDR3: TGCGCCAGCAGTTCTTCTTGGACAGGTCTGGGTGAAGCTTTCTTT.

This clone has more than one count but fewer than ten. The rearrangement uses TRBV11-2 and TRBJ1-1; possibly TRBD1 for D (5 bases). The CDR3 runs to 15 residues. Germline CDR1 SGHAT, CDR2 FQNNGV. Between the trimmed V and J ends, which lost 4 bases and 2 bases, there was a span of 14 bases. The CDR3 here is CASSSPQGLNTEAFF. In DNA form, the CDR3 reads TGTGCCAGCAGCTCGCCCCAGGGTCTAAACACTGAAGCTTTCTTT.

Points on this clone: The same CDR3 arises from other DNA sequences in this sample as well. The rearrangement uses TRBV27 and TRBJ2-1; 11 bases line up with TRBD2. The CDR3 loop spans 14 amino acids. J gave up 6 bases and V 2 bases, and 0 bases lay outside the gene matches. Germline CDR1 MNHEY, CDR2 SMNVEV (reference sequence). The CDR3: CASSLGTSGNEQFF. Here the CDR3 DNA reads TGTGCCAGCAGTTTAGGGACTAGCGGCAATGAGCAGTTCTTC.

V is TRBV6-5 and J is TRBJ2-7; 7 nucleotides agree with TRBD2. The CDR3 extends over 12 amino acids. The germline gives CDR1 MNHEY, CDR2 SVGAGI. With 6 bases clipped from V and 4 bases from J, the junction kept 3 bases outside the gene matches. Here the CDR3 reads CASSGGSYEQYF. The CDR3 nucleotides are TGTGCCAGCAGCGGGGGGTCGTACGAGCAGTACTTC.

This clone was observed a few times. The V gene is TRBV4-1, the J gene TRBJ1-6; possibly TRBD1 for D (5 bases). Germline assignment: CDR1 MGHRA and CDR2 YSYEKL. V was cut by 1 base and J by 9 bases, with 13 bases left in between. The CDR3 is made up of 15 amino acids. The CDR3 sequence is CASSQAGTPLSPLHF. CDR3 coding DNA: TGCGCCAGCAGCCAAGCCGGGACGCCGCTTTCACCCCTCCACTTT.

The V and J genes are TRBV15 and TRBJ1-1; 8 positions agree with TRBD1. Germline V gene data show CDR1 as LNHNV and CDR2 as YYDKDF (reference sequence). The CDR3 totals 19 residues. V was clipped by 0 bases and J by 0 bases; unmatched bases: 12. CDR3 DNA sequence: TGTGCCACCAGCAGAGAAACGACAGGGGTTTTTTTTATGAACACTGAAGCTTTCTTT. Protein product: CATSRETTGVFFMNTEAFF.

The gene calls are TRBV2 and TRBJ2-1, with D hard to call. The germline V and J ends were trimmed by 1 base and 8 bases, with 12 bases remaining between them. The CDR3 covers 14 residues. Germline CDR1 reads SNHLY; CDR2 reads FYNNEI. The CDR3 region has the DNA TGTGCCAGCAGTGAAGGGGCGCTATTCGATGAGCAGTTCTTC. Encoded protein: CASSEGALFDEQFF. The full variable domain, in which reference TRBV2 and TRBJ2-1 provide the parts outside the CDR3, is EPEVTQTPSHQVTQMGQEVILRCVPISNHLYFYWYRQILGQKVEFLVSFYNNEISEKSEIFDDQFSVERPDGSNFTLKIRSTKLEDSAMYFCASSEGALFDEQFFGPGTRLTVL.

This chain uses TRBV27 with TRBJ1-4; D not resolved. The CDR3 extends over 15 amino acids. The germline V and J ends were trimmed by 3 bases and 7 bases, with 15 bases remaining between them. The V gene's germline CDR1 is MNHEY and CDR2 SMNVEV (reference sequence). CDR3 bases: TGTGCCAGCAGTTTTAGTCCCCACGGACTTGAAAAACTGTTTTTT. This codes for CASSFSPHGLEKLFF.

The CDR3 DNA reads as TGTGCCAGCCAGCGTGGCGAGAACACTGAAGCTTTCTTT. Amino acid sequence: CASQRGENTEAFF. This chain links TRBV27 with TRBJ1-1; D not certain. From germline, CDR1 is MNHEY and CDR2 SMNVEV (reference sequence). The CDR3 has 13 amino acids. Trimming pared 8 bases from V and 1 base from J, leaving 11 bases between.

V is TRBV7-8 and J is TRBJ1-1; D is unclear. From germline, CDR1 is SGHVS and CDR2 FQNEAQ. V lost 3 bases to trimming and J lost 5 bases, with 22 bases between them. The CDR3 is made up of 17 amino acids. CDR3 nucleotides: TGTGCCAGCAGCTTGCTCGGCGGGCTAATCGCCGGGACTGAAGCTTTCTTT. Translated, it gives CASSLLGGLIAGTEAFF.

This sequence joins TRBV15 and TRBJ1-6, with D unresolved. V shed 0 bases and J shed 5 bases, with 11 bases lying between them. Germline CDR1 and CDR2: LNHNV and YYDKDF (reference sequence). The CDR3 runs to 16 residues. CDR3 nucleotide sequence: TGTGCCACCAGCAGAGATTTGAGGAGGGATAATTCACCCCTCCACTTT. This sequence encodes CATSRDLRRDNSPLHF.

The chain recombines TRBV14 with TRBJ2-5, with D uncertain. Germline assignment: CDR1 SGHDN and CDR2 FVKESK. V shed 0 bases and J shed 0 bases, with 8 bases lying between them. The CDR3 consists of 15 residues. DNA of the CDR3: TGTGCCAGCAGCCAAGATTGGGCTTACCAAGAGACCCAGTACTTC. Protein product: CASSQDWAYQETQYF.

In its sample, this clone was seen once. The chain joins TRBV19 to TRBJ2-2; 9 positions agree with TRBD2. CDR3 length: 14 amino acids. V gave up 6 bases and J gave up 5 bases; unmatched junction bases: 4. Germline V gene sequence: CDR1 LNHDA, CDR2 SQIVND (reference sequence). CDR3 protein: CASSLRGGTGELFF. CDR3 DNA sequence: TGTGCCAGTAGCTTGCGGGGGGGTACCGGGGAGCTGTTTTTT.

J is TRBJ2-1 and V is TRBV27; TRBD2 matches 12 bases. CDR3 size: 15 residues. Unmatched junction bases numbered 7, after V lost 5 bases and J lost 8 bases. The V gene's germline CDR1 is MNHEY and CDR2 SMNVEV (reference sequence). This CDR3 is CASSPPSGGAHEQFF. The CDR3 nucleotides read TGTGCCAGCAGTCCCCCTAGCGGGGGGGCTCATGAGCAGTTCTTC.

This clone was seen only once. The gene calls are TRBV7-9 and TRBJ1-1; D unclear. Deletions cut 1 base from V and 6 bases from J, with 6 bases between. CDR1 and CDR2 from the germline V gene are SEHNR and FQNEAQ (reference sequence). The CDR3 covers 12 residues. The CDR3 region is CASSLGRSEAFF. DNA of the CDR3: TGTGCCAGCAGCTTAGGGAGGTCTGAAGCTTTCTTT.

The rearrangement uses TRBV4-2 and TRBJ1-1, with D perhaps matching TRBD1 (6 bases). The germline V gene encodes CDR1 LGHNA and CDR2 YNFKEQ. V was trimmed by 6 bases and J by 0 bases, leaving 11 bases between them. CDR3 size: 14 residues. The CDR3 DNA follows: TGTGCCAGCAGACCCACAGGGATGAACACTGAAGCTTTCTTT. Encoded protein: CASRPTGMNTEAFF.

This clone was observed a single time. This chain uses TRBV9 with TRBJ2-7; possible D gene TRBD2, 6 bases. CDR3 length: 15 residues. V gave up 0 bases and J gave up 4 bases, with 14 bases separating them. The germline gives CDR1 SGDLS, CDR2 YYNGEE. CDR3 amino acids: CASSVGDSPGYEQYF. CDR3 coding DNA: TGTGCCAGCAGCGTAGGGGACTCGCCAGGGTACGAGCAGTACTTC.

The CDR3 loop reads CAITPEGSETQYF. In DNA, the CDR3 is TGTGCCATCACCCCGGAGGGGTCGGAGACCCAGTACTTC. This rearrangement joins TRBV10-3 to TRBJ2-5; a possible D gene is TRBD2 (6 bases). The V gene lost 7 bases and the J gene lost 5 bases, with 14 bases spanning the gap. Germline CDR1 and CDR2: ENHRY and SYGVKD. The CDR3 has 13 residues.

V and J are TRBV5-6 and TRBJ1-5, with D unclear. The CDR3 is made up of 14 amino acids. From germline, CDR1 is SGHDT and CDR2 YYEEEE. V was trimmed by 2 bases and J by 3 bases, leaving 9 bases between them. Here the CDR3 DNA reads TGTGCCAGCAGCTTCGACGGATCCAATCAGCCCCAGCATTTT. Translating it yields CASSFDGSNQPQHF.

J is TRBJ2-1 and V is TRBV6-1; D ambiguous. Trimming took off 3 bases at V and 10 bases at J, with 13 bases between the two ends. Germline CDR1 and CDR2: MNHNS and SASEGT. There are 13 residues in the CDR3. This chain's CDR3 is CASSEGSLGEQFF. CDR3 in DNA: TGTGCCAGCAGTGAGGGTTCTCTAGGCGAGCAGTTCTTC.